The 18 T cell receptor beta chains reported below all come from one sample, sequenced in a study of shared clonotypes between healthy human individuals. Profiled with immunoSEQ multiplex PCR; TCRdb holds only in-frame clones, not every one. The repertoire has under 1,900,000 clones, approximately 98.5% of them found once; the top ten carry roughly 0.35%. Sequenced: naive CD4+ T cells sorted from blood. The sample's subset: CD45RA+ positively selected. Receptors were obtained from a man aged 25-40 years in good health.

This chain connects TRBV6-1 to TRBJ2-7; 8 bases map to TRBD1. Germline V CDR1 and CDR2: MNHNS, SASEGT. The CDR3 sequence is 16 residues long. V shed 4 bases and J 2 bases; nucleotides not matched to a gene: 10. DNA of the CDR3: TGTGCCAGCAGTGCCACGGACAGGGCACCCCCCTACGAGCAGTACTTC. Translated: CASSATDRAPPYEQYF.

The chain employs TRBV5-1 and TRBJ2-3; D may be TRBD1 or TRBD2 (5 bases each). The CDR3 has 17 amino acids. The ends were cut back, 2 bases at V and 0 bases at J, with 16 bases in the middle. Per germline, CDR1 SGHRS and CDR2 YFSETQ. The DNA for the CDR3 is TGCGCCAGCAGCTTACCTCGGGACGGAGCTAGCACAGATACGCAGTATTTT. This codes for CASSLPRDGASTDTQYF.

J is TRBJ2-7 and V is TRBV28; D is ambiguous. Germline-derived CDR1 and CDR2 are MDHEN and SYDVKM. This CDR3 is 13 amino acids long. V was cut by 8 bases and J by 0 bases, with 11 bases left in between. The CDR3 nucleotides read TGTGCCAGCGCGACCGCCAGCTCCTACGAGCAGTACTTC. Translation: CASATASSYEQYF.

For this clone: The same CDR3 also results from other DNA sequences found in this sample. The rearrangement links TRBV6-6 to TRBJ1-5; possibly TRBD1 for D (5 bases). This CDR3 comprises 13 residues. Per the germline V gene, CDR1 is MNHNY and CDR2 is SVGAGI (reference sequence). V shed 6 bases and J shed 4 bases, with 10 bases lying between them. The CDR3 loop reads CASSLQGNQPQHF. CDR3 nucleotide sequence: TGTGCCAGCAGCTTGCAGGGTAATCAGCCCCAGCATTTT.

A note on this clone: A read error may account for a junction end that differs from germline. The chain links TRBV20-1 to TRBJ2-1, with a weak D call TRBD1 (5 bases). This CDR3 region has 11 residues. In germline, CDR1 is DFQATT, CDR2 SNEGSKA (reference sequence). The CDR3, as DNA: TGCAGTGCTCCTCGGCGACCCAGGGCACTCTTC. Translation: CSAPRRPRALF.

The chain's CDR3 is CASSERTSGSREQYF. The CDR3 DNA sequence: TGTGCCAGCAGTGAACGCACTAGCGGGAGTCGTGAGCAGTACTTC. V is TRBV2 and J is TRBJ2-7; 11 bases are shared with TRBD2. Germline CDR1 and CDR2: SNHLY and FYNNEI. Losses at the gene ends were 2 bases for V and 7 bases for J; bases not matched to a gene: 7. CDR3 size: 15 residues.

V gene TRBV5-4 combines with J gene TRBJ2-3; 13 bases line up with TRBD2. CDR3 length: 19 amino acids. Germline V gives CDR1 SGHNT, CDR2 YYREEE (reference sequence). Trimming took 4 bases from V and 1 from J; bases not matched to a gene: 12. This CDR3 is CASSGTPGLAGIRTDTQYF. CDR3 coding DNA: TGTGCCAGCAGCGGGACCCCGGGACTAGCGGGAATACGCACAGATACGCAGTATTTT.

This CDR3 reads CSVVPRTGAIMMNTEAFF. The CDR3 nucleotides are TGCAGCGTTGTTCCCAGGACAGGGGCGATTATGATGAACACTGAAGCTTTCTTT. V gene TRBV29-1 combines with J gene TRBJ1-1; TRBD1 matches 9 bases. CDR3 length: 18 amino acids. V lost 4 bases to trimming and J lost 0 bases; unmatched junction nucleotides: 15. CDR1 and CDR2 (germline): SQVTM, ANQGSEA.

The chain is built from TRBV30 and TRBJ2-1; weak D call: TRBD2 (6 bases). The germline V gene has CDR1 GTSNPN and CDR2 SVGIG (reference sequence). Between the trimmed V and J ends, which lost 3 bases and 3 bases, there was a span of 18 bases. There are 16 residues in the CDR3. In DNA form, the CDR3 reads TGTGCCTGGAGCACACCCGGCGGGACGGGCTACAATGAGCAGTTCTTC. This translates into CAWSTPGGTGYNEQFF. Full variable domain (rest looked up from reference TRBV30 and TRBJ2-1): SQTIHQWPATLVQPVGSPLSLECTVEGTSNPNLYWYRQAAGRGLQLLFYSVGIGQISSEVPQNLSASRPQDRQFILSSKKLLLSDSGFYLCAWSTPGGTGYNEQFFGPGTRLTVL.

V gene TRBV5-4 combines with J gene TRBJ2-5; 8 bases agree with TRBD1. The CDR3 sequence is 15 residues long. V trimming: 0 bases; J trimming: 4 bases; junction bases outside the gene matches: 5. Germline V lookup: CDR1 SGHNT, CDR2 YYREEE (reference sequence). CDR3 DNA: TGTGCCAGCAGCTTGGCAGGGGGCCAGCGAGAGACCCAGTACTTC. Protein: CASSLAGGQRETQYF.

The gene calls are TRBV25-1 and TRBJ2-5; D might be TRBD2 (5 bases). CDR1 is MGHDK, CDR2 SYGVNS, per germline. This CDR3 comprises 13 residues. V lost 0 bases to trimming and J lost 5 bases, with 7 bases between them. Here the CDR3 reads CASSEYPGETQYF. As DNA, the CDR3 is TGTGCCAGCAGTGAATATCCGGGGGAGACCCAGTACTTC.

This chain links TRBV7-8 with TRBJ2-3; unclear D gene. The CDR3 runs 15 residues. In germline, CDR1 is SGHVS, CDR2 FQNEAQ. V dropped 1 base and J dropped 9 bases, with 17 bases sitting between them. Written as DNA, the CDR3 is TGTGCCAGCAGCTTAGATACGCGGCCGAGAAACACGCAGTATTTT. Translated: CASSLDTRPRNTQYF.

Notes on this clone: The same CDR3 arises from other DNA sequences in this sample as well. The V and J genes are TRBV28 and TRBJ2-7; D is unresolved. Germline-derived CDR1 and CDR2 are MDHEN and SYDVKM. CDR3 length equals 11 residues. Trimming pared 5 bases from V and 3 bases from J, leaving 5 bases between. The CDR3 region has the DNA TGTGCCAGCAGTCTTGACTACGAGCAGTACTTC. This codes for CASSLDYEQYF.

The rearrangement joins TRBV7-2 to TRBJ2-7; the D is unclear. The germline gives CDR1 SGHTA, CDR2 FQGNSA. This CDR3 is built from 13 residues. Trimming shortened V by 0 bases and J by 7 bases, and 10 bases separated the two germline ends. In nucleotides, the CDR3 is TGTGCCAGCAGCTTAGCCCAAGCAACTGAGCAGTACTTC. This encodes CASSLAQATEQYF.

V gene TRBV5-1 combines with J gene TRBJ1-3, with a weak D call TRBD1 (6 bases). The germline V gene encodes CDR1 SGHRS and CDR2 YFSETQ. Trimming shortened V by 3 bases and J by 4 bases, and 14 bases separated the two germline ends. The length of the CDR3 is 15 residues. CDR3: CASSSDGQSGNTIYF. DNA for the CDR3: TGCGCCAGCAGCTCCGATGGACAGTCGGGAAACACCATATATTTT.

V and J are TRBV19 and TRBJ1-3; D is uncertain. Deletions cut 4 bases from V and 0 bases from J, with 4 bases between. The CDR3 contains 13 residues. The germline V gene encodes CDR1 LNHDA and CDR2 SQIVND (reference sequence). As DNA, the CDR3 is TGTGCCAGTAGTAAAGGCTCTGGAAACACCATATATTTT. It yields the protein CASSKGSGNTIYF.

In regard to this clone: The sample has other DNA sequences that encode this CDR3 too. The V gene is TRBV5-1, the J gene TRBJ2-3; 11 bases fit TRBD2. Germline V lookup: CDR1 SGHRS, CDR2 YFSETQ. This CDR3 has 16 residues. V was clipped by 4 bases and J by 0 bases; unmatched bases: 4. The CDR3 region has the DNA TGCGCCAGCAGCCCGGGACTAGCGGAGAGCACAGATACGCAGTATTTT. Protein product: CASSPGLAESTDTQYF.

V and J are TRBV7-2 and TRBJ2-5; 14 bases agree with TRBD2. V shed 3 bases and J 5 bases; nucleotides not matched to a gene: 5. Germline assignment: CDR1 SGHTA and CDR2 FQGNSA. The CDR3 totals 16 residues. CDR3 sequence (DNA): TGTGCCAGCAGCTTCGGGACTAGCGGGAGATTTGAGACCCAGTACTTC. Its protein product is CASSFGTSGRFETQYF.